The rows below give T cell receptor beta chains drawn from one sample of a study of blood T cell repertoires in COVID-19. The table came from immunoSEQ multiplex PCR; TCRdb's copy has only in-frame clones and leaves some out. The sample has roughly 200,000 clones, approximately 80% seen once; the top ten hold around 7%. Sample: peripheral blood. The receptors shown here come from a woman between 40 and 50 years old with COVID-19, enrolled during active disease. CDR3s include the opening cysteine and the closing phenylalanine or tryptophan. The D gene is left open where the match is weak. Size tells how often a clone was seen (once, few, many) or the class of an expanded clone, and some rows leave it out.

>TRBD1|TRBV4-1|TRBJ1-5|-
CASSATGDPNQPQHF
TGCGCCAGCAGCGCAACAGGGGACCCCAATCAGCCCCAGCATTTT
>-|TRBV5-6|TRBJ1-5|-
CASRPHGSNQPQHF
TGTGCCAGTAGACCCCACGGGAGCAATCAGCCCCAGCATTTT
>TRBD2|TRBV5-1|TRBJ2-3|-
CASSAWTSGGTDTQYF
TGCGCCAGCAGCGCCTGGACTAGCGGGGGGACAGATACGCAGTATTTT
>TRBD1|TRBV5-1|TRBJ2-7|-
CASSLEDRDYEQYF
TGCGCCAGCAGCTTGGAGGACAGGGACTACGAGCAGTACTTC
>-|TRBV5-1|TRBJ1-2|-
CASRVDSTYGYTF
TGCGCCAGCAGAGTGGACAGTACCTATGGCTACACCTTC
>TRBD2|TRBV6-5|TRBJ2-5|-
CASIWTSGDQETQYF
TGTGCCAGCATTTGGACTAGCGGGGACCAAGAGACCCAGTACTTC
>-|TRBV4-2|TRBJ2-3|-
CASSQDEGSGSDTQYF
TGTGCCAGCAGCCAAGATGAAGGGAGCGGATCAGATACGCAGTATTTT
>-|TRBV4-1|TRBJ1-1|few
CASTLPGLEGTLRAFF
TGCGCCAGCACCCTTCCCGGGTTAGAAGGAACACTGAGAGCTTTCTTT
>-|TRBV10-3|TRBJ2-1|few
CAISKVSRGGFRSYNEQFF
TGTGCCATCAGTAAAGTTAGCAGGGGTGGGTTTAGGTCCTACAATGAGCAGTTCTTC
>TRBD2|TRBV19|TRBJ2-3|few
CASSIWTRPLRIAGVEADTQYF
TGTGCCAGTAGTATCTGGACTCGCCCTCTACGAATAGCGGGAGTTGAGGCAGATACGCAGTATTTT
>-|TRBV7-8|TRBJ1-1|-
CASSLRGGVQAFF
TGTGCCAGCAGCCTACGGGGGGGTGTACAAGCTTTCTTT
>-|TRBV11-2|TRBJ1-6|-
CASSLAGVNSPLHF
TGTGCCAGCAGCTTAGCAGGGGTTAATTCACCCCTCCACTTT
>-|TRBV7-2|TRBJ1-5|-
CASSIVGGFQHF
TGTGCCAGCAGTATAGTGGGGGGATTCCAGCATTTT
>TRBD1|TRBV28|TRBJ2-7|-
CASSTTGVGEQYF
TGTGCCAGCAGCACTACAGGGGTAGGCGAGCAGTACTTC
>-|TRBV4-1|TRBJ2-2|-
CASSQDEVPNTGELFF
TGCGCCAGCAGCCAAGATGAGGTCCCTAACACCGGGGAGCTGTTTTTT
>TRBD2|TRBV5-4|TRBJ2-1|-
CASSGGGARKKDEQFF
TGTGCCAGCAGTGGCGGGGGGGCCAGGAAGAAGGATGAGCAGTTCTTC
>-|TRBV18|TRBJ2-6|-
CASSPIMSSGANVLTF
TGTGCCAGCTCACCAATAATGAGCTCTGGGGCCAACGTCCTGACTTTC
>-|TRBV6-1|TRBJ1-2|-
CASSESPGYPYGYTF
TGTGCCAGCAGTGAGTCGCCAGGTTACCCCTATGGCTACACCTTC
>TRBD1|TRBV28|TRBJ2-7|-
CASYRDRVRYEQYF
TGTGCCTCCTATCGGGACAGGGTCCGCTACGAGCAGTACTTC
>-|TRBV7-3|TRBJ2-7|few
CASSLAPGGGSEQYF
TGTGCCAGCAGCTTAGCCCCTGGAGGGGGCAGCGAGCAGTACTTC
>TRBD2|TRBV24-1|TRBJ2-2|-
CATSDPGTSGITGELFF
TGTGCCACCAGTGACCCTGGGACTAGCGGGATAACCGGGGAGCTGTTTTTT
>-|TRBV6-4|TRBJ1-6|-
CASSDRSGTNSPLHF
TGTGCCAGCAGTGACCGTTCAGGAACCAATTCACCCCTCCACTTT
>-|TRBV12-3/TRBV12-4|TRBJ1-4|-
CASSFINEKLFF
TGTGCCAGCAGTTTTATTAATGAAAAACTGTTTTTT
>TRBD2|TRBV3-1/TRBV3-2|TRBJ2-1|-
CASSHTKRGGPNEQFF
TGTGCCAGCAGCCACACCAAGCGGGGGGGCCCCAATGAGCAGTTCTTC
>-|TRBV19|TRBJ1-4|-
CASKFGLGGEKLFF
TGTGCCAGTAAGTTCGGCCTTGGAGGTGAAAAACTGTTTTTT
>TRBD2|TRBV27|TRBJ2-1|-
CASIPVHTAAGTYNEQFF
TGTGCCAGCATCCCCGTTCATACGGCAGCGGGGACCTACAATGAGCAGTTCTTC
>-|TRBV24-1|TRBJ2-3|few
CATSEAGEDTQYF
TGTGCCACCAGTGAAGCAGGGGAAGATACGCAGTATTTT
>-|TRBV4-1|TRBJ1-1|few
CASSQDPLKLEAFF
TGCGCCAGCAGCCAAGATCCCCTTAAACTTGAAGCTTTCTTT
>-|TRBV28|TRBJ2-2|-
CASSLPMNTGELFF
TGTGCCAGCAGTTTACCCATGAACACCGGGGAGCTGTTTTTT
>-|TRBV28|TRBJ1-2|-
CASSRPRVINYGYTF
TGTGCCAGCAGCCGACCCCGGGTAATTAACTATGGCTACACCTTC
>TRBD1|TRBV5-1|TRBJ1-1|-
CASSAGTAIEAFF
TGCGCCAGCAGCGCCGGGACAGCAATTGAAGCTTTCTTT
>TRBD1|TRBV12-3/TRBV12-4|TRBJ2-7|-
CASSPGGRQYF
TGTGCCAGCAGTCCAGGGGGTCGGCAGTACTTC
>-|TRBV19|TRBJ1-2|-
CASSLRTAYGYTF
TGTGCCAGTAGTCTGCGGACAGCATATGGCTACACCTTC
>TRBD2|TRBV28|TRBJ2-2|-
CATTRAGSGELFF
TGTGCCACTACGAGAGCGGGATCCGGGGAGCTGTTTTTT
>-|TRBV6-5|TRBJ1-2|-
CASSFGQKGYGYTF
TGTGCCAGCAGTTTTGGACAGAAGGGCTATGGCTACACCTTC
>-|TRBV29-1|TRBJ1-6|-
CSVGEPRSPLHF
TGCAGCGTTGGTGAGCCCCGTTCACCCCTCCACTTT
>TRBD1|TRBV18|TRBJ1-6|few
CASSPQGAGSPLHF
TGTGCCAGCTCACCCCAGGGGGCCGGTTCACCCCTCCACTTT
>TRBD1|TRBV9|TRBJ1-5|once
CASSYGQDSNQPQHF
TGTGCCAGCAGCTACGGACAGGACAGCAATCAGCCCCAGCATTTT
>TRBD1|TRBV28|TRBJ1-2|-
CASSLLGTGGYGYTF
TGTGCCAGCAGTTTATTAGGGACAGGGGGATATGGCTACACCTTC
>-|TRBV4-1|TRBJ2-7|-
CASSQEGDLGYEQYF
TGCGCCAGCAGCCAAGAGGGAGATTTGGGCTACGAGCAGTACTTC
>TRBD1|TRBV2|TRBJ2-5|-
CASKRGQEETQYF
TGTGCCAGCAAAAGAGGACAGGAAGAGACCCAGTACTTC
>TRBD1|TRBV18|TRBJ1-4|-
CASSRTGGTEKLFF
TGTGCCAGCTCACGGACAGGGGGCACAGAAAAACTGTTTTTT
>TRBD1|TRBV28|TRBJ1-2|-
CASSPRTGARYGYTF
TGTGCCAGCAGTCCACGGACAGGGGCGAGGTATGGCTACACCTTC
>TRBD2|TRBV7-2|TRBJ2-7|-
CASSLRAGGLYEQYF
TGTGCCAGCAGCTTACGAGCGGGAGGTCTTTACGAGCAGTACTTC
>-|TRBV6-6|TRBJ1-5|-
CASSYAAGVADQPQHF
TGTGCCAGCAGTTACGCGGCAGGGGTGGCTGATCAGCCCCAGCATTTT
>TRBD1|TRBV7-9|TRBJ1-1|once
CASSRQGEGTEAFF
TGTGCCAGCAGCCGACAGGGGGAAGGCACTGAAGCTTTCTTT
>-|TRBV19|TRBJ1-2|-
CASSMEGIRYGYTF
TGTGCCAGTAGTATGGAGGGTATTCGATATGGCTACACCTTC
>-|TRBV12-3/TRBV12-4|TRBJ1-4|-
CASSLTLEKLFF
TGTGCCAGCAGTTTAACCCTAGAAAAACTGTTTTTT
>-|TRBV15|TRBJ1-5|-
CATSRSDRFEAQHF
TGTGCCACCAGCAGATCCGACAGATTCGAGGCCCAGCATTTT
>-|TRBV7-2|TRBJ1-2|-
CASSPDIYGYTF
TGTGCCAGCAGCCCAGACATCTATGGCTACACCTTC
>TRBD1|TRBV27|TRBJ1-5|-
CASSLRTGHQPQHF
TGTGCCAGCAGTTTACGGACAGGGCATCAGCCCCAGCATTTT
>TRBD1|TRBV6-5|TRBJ1-3|few
CASSYTGTGTGNTIYF
TGTGCCAGCAGTTACACCGGGACAGGGACTGGAAACACCATATATTTT
>-|TRBV5-1|TRBJ1-5|-
CASSLAVGQPQHF
TGCGCCAGCAGCTTGGCCGTGGGCCAGCCCCAGCATTTT
>-|TRBV7-2|TRBJ1-2|few
CASGGQMNYGYTF
TGTGCCAGCGGGGGCCAAATGAACTATGGCTACACCTTC
>TRBD2|TRBV9|TRBJ2-5|-
CASSVAPSGRETQYF
TGTGCCAGCAGCGTAGCTCCGAGCGGGAGAGAGACCCAGTACTTC
>TRBD1|TRBV7-2|TRBJ1-2|-
CASSLTTGALYGYTF
TGTGCCAGCAGCTTAACGACAGGGGCCCTCTATGGCTACACCTTC
>-|TRBV28|TRBJ1-6|-
CASSSRNSPLHF
TGTGCCAGCAGTTCCCGTAATTCACCCCTCCACTTT
>-|TRBV7-9|TRBJ2-7|-
CASSLLQEPYEQYF
TGTGCCAGCAGCTTATTACAGGAACCTTACGAGCAGTACTTC